The clone carrying this T cell receptor beta chain is a singleton in its sample. The sample belongs to a study of blood T cell repertoires in COVID-19. At the level of the study: The samples span acute and convalescent COVID-19 from the United States, Italy and Spain. The cDNA or gDNA used as material had been derived from T cells, B-cell-depleted T cells, or PBMCs.

The CDR3 is 14 residues long. J was trimmed by 3 bases and V by 1 base; bases with no gene match: 2. Germline CDR1 SGHVS, CDR2 FQNEAQ. Per the original methods: Amplification with reference gene primers provided the estimates of nucleated cell counts. The method was immunoSEQ multiplex PCR; TCRdb's version includes in-frame clones alone and lacks a portion of them. Clone size and V and J calls were adopted from that table, with D and trimming inferred from the DNA. The table includes fewer than 100,000 clones, around 86% detected once. The sequencing sample was made of peripheral blood. The origin of this receptor is a man between 60 and 75 years old with acute or convalescent COVID-19. The chain uses TRBV7-8 and TRBJ2-5, with 7 bases that match TRBD1. This CDR3 is CASSLEGTEETQYF. The DNA of the CDR3 is TGTGCCAGCAGCTTAGAAGGGACAGAAGAGACCCAGTACTTC.